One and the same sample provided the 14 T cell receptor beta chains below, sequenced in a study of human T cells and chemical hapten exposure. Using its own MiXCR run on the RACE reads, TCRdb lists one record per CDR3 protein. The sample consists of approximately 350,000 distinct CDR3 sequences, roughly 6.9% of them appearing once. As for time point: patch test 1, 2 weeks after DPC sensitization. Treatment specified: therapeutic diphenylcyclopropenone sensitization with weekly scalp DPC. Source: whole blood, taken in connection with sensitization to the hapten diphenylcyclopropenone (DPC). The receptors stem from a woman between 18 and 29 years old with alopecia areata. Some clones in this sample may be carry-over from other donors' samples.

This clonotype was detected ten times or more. The CDR3 bases are TGTGCCAGCAGTTTCGACGGGGAAGAGACCCAGTACTTC. Translated, it gives CASSFDGEETQYF. The gene calls are TRBV7-2 and TRBJ2-5, with D possibly matching TRBD2 (5 bases). This CDR3 spans 13 amino acids. CDR1 and CDR2 (germline): SGHTA, FQGNSA. V was cut by 6 bases and J by 3 bases, with 11 bases left in between.

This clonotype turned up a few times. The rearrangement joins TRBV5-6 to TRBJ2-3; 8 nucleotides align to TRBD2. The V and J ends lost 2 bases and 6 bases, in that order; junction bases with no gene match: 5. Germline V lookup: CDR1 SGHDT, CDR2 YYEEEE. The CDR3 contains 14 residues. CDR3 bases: TGTGCCAGCAGCTTCCACGGGGGGGCGGATACGCAGTATTTT. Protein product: CASSFHGGADTQYF.

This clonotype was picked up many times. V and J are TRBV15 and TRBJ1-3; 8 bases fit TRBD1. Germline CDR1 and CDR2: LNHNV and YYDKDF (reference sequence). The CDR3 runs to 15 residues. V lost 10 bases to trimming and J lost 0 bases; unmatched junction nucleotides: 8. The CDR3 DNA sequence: TGTGCCAGAGGGGGGACAGGATTCTCTGGAAACACCATATATTTT. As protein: CARGGTGFSGNTIYF.

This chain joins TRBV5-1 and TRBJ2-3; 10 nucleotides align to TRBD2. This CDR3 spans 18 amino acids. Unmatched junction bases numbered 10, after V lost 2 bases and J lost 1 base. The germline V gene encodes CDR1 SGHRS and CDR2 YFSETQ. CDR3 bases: TGCGCCAGCAGCTTCGCCAACTTAGCGGGGGGCGGCACAGATACGCAGTATTTT. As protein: CASSFANLAGGGTDTQYF.

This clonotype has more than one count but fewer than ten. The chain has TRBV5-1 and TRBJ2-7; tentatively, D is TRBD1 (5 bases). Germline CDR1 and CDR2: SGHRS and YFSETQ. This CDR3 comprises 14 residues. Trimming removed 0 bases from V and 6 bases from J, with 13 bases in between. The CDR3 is CASSLEGPRSEQYF. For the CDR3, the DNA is TGCGCCAGCAGCTTGGAGGGGCCCCGCTCCGAGCAGTACTTC.

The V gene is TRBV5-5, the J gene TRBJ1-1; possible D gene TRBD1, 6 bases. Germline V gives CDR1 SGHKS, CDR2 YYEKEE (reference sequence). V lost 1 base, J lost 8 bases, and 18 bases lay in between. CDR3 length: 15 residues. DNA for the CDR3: TGTGCCAGCAGCTTGAACAGGGCGTTGTACCAAGAAGCTTTCTTT. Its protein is CASSLNRALYQEAFF.

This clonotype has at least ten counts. CDR3 amino acids: CASSYGGELFF. The CDR3 DNA follows: TGTGCCAGCAGTTACGGCGGGGAGCTGTTTTTT. The V call is TRBV6-2 or TRBV6-3, the J call TRBJ2-2, with D uncertain. Trimming stripped 2 bases from V and 7 bases from J, with 2 bases between. The germline V gene encodes CDR1 MNHEY and CDR2 SVGEGT. CDR3 length: 11 amino acids.

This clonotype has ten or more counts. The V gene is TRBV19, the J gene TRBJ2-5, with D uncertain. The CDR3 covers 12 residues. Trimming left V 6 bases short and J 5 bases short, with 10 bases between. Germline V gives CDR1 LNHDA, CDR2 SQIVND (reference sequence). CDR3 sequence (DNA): TGTGCCAGTAGCACACACCGGGAGACCCAGTACTTC. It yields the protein CASSTHRETQYF.

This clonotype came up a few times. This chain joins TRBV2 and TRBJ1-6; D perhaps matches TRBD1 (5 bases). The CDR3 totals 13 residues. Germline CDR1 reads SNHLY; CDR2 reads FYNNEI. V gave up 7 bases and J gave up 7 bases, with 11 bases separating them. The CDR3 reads CASNGRVNSPLHF. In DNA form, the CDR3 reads TGTGCCAGCAACGGCAGGGTCAATTCACCCCTCCACTTT.

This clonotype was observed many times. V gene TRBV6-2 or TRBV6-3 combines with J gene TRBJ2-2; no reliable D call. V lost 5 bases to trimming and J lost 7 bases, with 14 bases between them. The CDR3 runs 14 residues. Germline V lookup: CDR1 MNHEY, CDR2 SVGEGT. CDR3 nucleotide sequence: TGTGCCAGCAGTCCCCAACTAAGTGTCGGGGAGCTGTTTTTT. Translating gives CASSPQLSVGELFF.

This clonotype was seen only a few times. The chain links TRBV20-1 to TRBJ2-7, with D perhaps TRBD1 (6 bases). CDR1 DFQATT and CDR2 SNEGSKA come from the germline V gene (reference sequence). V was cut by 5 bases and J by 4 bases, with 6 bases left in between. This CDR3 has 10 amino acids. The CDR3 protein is CSAGQYEQYF. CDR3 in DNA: TGCAGTGCTGGACAGTACGAGCAGTACTTC.

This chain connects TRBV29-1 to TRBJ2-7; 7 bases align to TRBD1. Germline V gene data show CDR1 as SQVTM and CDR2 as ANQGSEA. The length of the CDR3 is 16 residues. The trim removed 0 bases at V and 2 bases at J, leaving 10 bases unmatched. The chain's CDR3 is CSVEDGETGKTYEQYF. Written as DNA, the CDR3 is TGCAGCGTTGAAGACGGTGAGACAGGGAAAACCTACGAGCAGTACTTC.

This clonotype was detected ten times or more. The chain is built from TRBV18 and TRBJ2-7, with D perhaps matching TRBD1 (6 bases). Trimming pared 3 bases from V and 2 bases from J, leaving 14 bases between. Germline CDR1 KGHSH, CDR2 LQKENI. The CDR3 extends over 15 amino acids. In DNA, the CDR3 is TGTGCCAGCTCACCGGGGACAACTAGGGCCTACGAGCAGTACTTC. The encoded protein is CASSPGTTRAYEQYF.

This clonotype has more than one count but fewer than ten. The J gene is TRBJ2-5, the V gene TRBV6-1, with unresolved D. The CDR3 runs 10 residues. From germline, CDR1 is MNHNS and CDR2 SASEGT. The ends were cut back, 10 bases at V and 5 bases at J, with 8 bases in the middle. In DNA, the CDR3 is TGTGCCACCAGCTTTGAGACCCAGTACTTC. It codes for CATSFETQYF.